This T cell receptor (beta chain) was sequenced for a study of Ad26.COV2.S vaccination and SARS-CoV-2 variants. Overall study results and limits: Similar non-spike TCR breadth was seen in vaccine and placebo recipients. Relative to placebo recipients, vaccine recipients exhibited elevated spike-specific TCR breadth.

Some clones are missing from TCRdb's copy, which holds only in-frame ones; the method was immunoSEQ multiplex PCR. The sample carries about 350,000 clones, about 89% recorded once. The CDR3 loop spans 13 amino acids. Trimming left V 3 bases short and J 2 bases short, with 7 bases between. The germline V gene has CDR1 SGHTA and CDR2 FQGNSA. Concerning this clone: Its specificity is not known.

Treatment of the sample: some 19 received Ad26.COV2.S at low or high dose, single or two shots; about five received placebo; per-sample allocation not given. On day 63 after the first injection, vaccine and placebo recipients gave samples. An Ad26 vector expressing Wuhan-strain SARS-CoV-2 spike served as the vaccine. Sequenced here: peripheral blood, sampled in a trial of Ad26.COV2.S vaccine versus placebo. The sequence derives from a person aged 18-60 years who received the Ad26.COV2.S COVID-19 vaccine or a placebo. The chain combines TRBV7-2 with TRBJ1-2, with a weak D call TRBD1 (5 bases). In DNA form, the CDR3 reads TGTGCCAGCAGCTTGACAGTAAACTATGGCTACACCTTC. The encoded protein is CASSLTVNYGYTF.